A selection of T cell receptor beta chains follows, all from one sample in a study of blood T cells in healthy people across ages. MiXCR was run by TCRdb on the 5' RACE reads, yielding one entry per CDR3 protein. The top ten clones hold 18% of a sample with 800,000 or so distinct CDR3 sequences, around 45% of them seen once. Sample: blood. The source is an elderly man in good health. Each CDR3 is given with its conserved first and last residue. Each record gives: J gene, clone size, V gene, D gene, CDR3 DNA, CDR3 protein. D genes are given only for firm matches. Where a row states a size, it is once, few, many or the class of an expanded clone; other rows omit it.

j_gene: TRBJ2-2; abundance: .; v_gene: TRBV5-1; d_gene: TRBD1; CDR3nt: TGCGCCAGCAGCTTGGGCCAGGGGGCGCGGACCGGGGAGCTGTTTTTT; CDR3aa: CASSLGQGARTGELFF
j_gene: TRBJ2-5; abundance: many; v_gene: TRBV10-3; d_gene: .; CDR3nt: TGTGCCATCAGTGAGGTCACTCTCCAAGAGACCCAGTACTTC; CDR3aa: CAISEVTLQETQYF
j_gene: TRBJ2-3; abundance: few; v_gene: TRBV5-1; d_gene: .; CDR3nt: TGCGCCACGAATTCGGGACTGCAAACAGATACGCAGTATTTT; CDR3aa: CATNSGLQTDTQYF
j_gene: TRBJ2-6; abundance: .; v_gene: TRBV9; d_gene: .; CDR3nt: TGTGCCAGCAGAGGGGCCTCTGGGGCCAACGTCCTGACTTTC; CDR3aa: CASRGASGANVLTF
j_gene: TRBJ1-1; abundance: few; v_gene: TRBV2; d_gene: .; CDR3nt: TGTGCCAGCAGTGCCCTCTCCGGCGGCTACACTGAAGCTTTCTTT; CDR3aa: CASSALSGGYTEAFF
j_gene: TRBJ2-1; abundance: .; v_gene: TRBV7-9; d_gene: TRBD2; CDR3nt: TGTGCCAGCAGTACCCCGGGACTAGCGGGACGCCATGAGCAGTTCTTC; CDR3aa: CASSTPGLAGRHEQFF
j_gene: TRBJ2-3; abundance: many; v_gene: TRBV7-2; d_gene: TRBD2; CDR3nt: TGTGCCAGCAGCCCTAGCGGGAGAACAGATACGCAGTATTTT; CDR3aa: CASSPSGRTDTQYF
j_gene: TRBJ2-7; abundance: .; v_gene: TRBV6-4; d_gene: .; CDR3nt: TGTGCCAACAGTGACTCCAGCGGAACTTCCTACGAGCAGTACTTC; CDR3aa: CANSDSSGTSYEQYF
j_gene: TRBJ2-7; abundance: .; v_gene: TRBV24-1; d_gene: TRBD2; CDR3nt: TGTGCCACCAGTGATTGGTCTAGCGGGAGCGGTGAGCAGTACTTC; CDR3aa: CATSDWSSGSGEQYF
j_gene: TRBJ2-2; abundance: .; v_gene: TRBV6-6; d_gene: TRBD2; CDR3nt: TGTGCCAGCAGTTACGGACTAGCGGGGTTCACCGGGGAGCTGTTTTTT; CDR3aa: CASSYGLAGFTGELFF
j_gene: TRBJ2-7; abundance: few; v_gene: TRBV7-2; d_gene: TRBD1; CDR3nt: TGTGCCAGCAGCCCCATCGGGACAGGGGGCTCCTACGAGCAGTACTTC; CDR3aa: CASSPIGTGGSYEQYF
j_gene: TRBJ2-1; abundance: .; v_gene: TRBV9; d_gene: TRBD1; CDR3nt: TGTGCCAGCAGCGCAGGGACAGGCGACAATGAGCAGTTCTTT; CDR3aa: CASSAGTGDNEQFF
j_gene: TRBJ2-6; abundance: .; v_gene: TRBV20-1; d_gene: TRBD2; CDR3nt: TGCAGTGCCGCGACTAGCGGGGCCAGCTCTGGGGCCAACGTCCTGACTTTC; CDR3aa: CSAATSGASSGANVLTF
j_gene: TRBJ2-5; abundance: many; v_gene: TRBV29-1; d_gene: .; CDR3nt: TGCAGCCTGGTGGCAGCCCAAGAGACCCAGTACTTC; CDR3aa: CSLVAAQETQYF
j_gene: TRBJ2-3; abundance: .; v_gene: TRBV20-1; d_gene: .; CDR3nt: TGCAGTGCCGAATCCTCTAGCCCGTTCACAGATACGCAGTATTTT; CDR3aa: CSAESSSPFTDTQYF
j_gene: TRBJ2-3; abundance: .; v_gene: TRBV12-3/TRBV12-4; d_gene: .; CDR3nt: TGTGCCAGCAGGAAGGGGCCCACAGATACGCAGTATTTT; CDR3aa: CASRKGPTDTQYF
j_gene: TRBJ1-2; abundance: .; v_gene: TRBV25-1; d_gene: TRBD1; CDR3nt: TGTGCCAGCAGTGGGGTCGGGACAGGCCGAAACCGCTACACCTTC; CDR3aa: CASSGVGTGRNRYTF
j_gene: TRBJ2-2; abundance: .; v_gene: TRBV7-2; d_gene: .; CDR3nt: TGTGCCAGCAGCTTAGCGACGGGATTTGGCACCGGGGAGCTGTTTTTT; CDR3aa: CASSLATGFGTGELFF
j_gene: TRBJ2-7; abundance: .; v_gene: TRBV27; d_gene: .; CDR3nt: TGTGCCAGCAGTAACAGCTACCACTCCTACGAGCAGTACTTC; CDR3aa: CASSNSYHSYEQYF
j_gene: TRBJ2-7; abundance: many; v_gene: TRBV7-9; d_gene: .; CDR3nt: TGTGCCAGCAGCTTCCTAGCAGGGTACGAGCAGTACTTC; CDR3aa: CASSFLAGYEQYF
j_gene: TRBJ2-1; abundance: .; v_gene: TRBV7-3; d_gene: .; CDR3nt: TGTGCCAGCGGCCCCAGACCCGGGGATGAGCAGTTCTTC; CDR3aa: CASGPRPGDEQFF
j_gene: TRBJ2-1; abundance: .; v_gene: TRBV3-1; d_gene: .; CDR3nt: TGTGCCAGCAGCCAAATGGCTAGCGTGGCCTACAATGAGCAGTTCTTC; CDR3aa: CASSQMASVAYNEQFF
j_gene: TRBJ2-3; abundance: .; v_gene: TRBV18; d_gene: TRBD2; CDR3nt: TGTGCCAGCTCACCACCTGGGACTAGCGGTTTCGCAAATACGCAGTATTTT; CDR3aa: CASSPPGTSGFANTQYF
j_gene: TRBJ2-1; abundance: .; v_gene: TRBV7-2; d_gene: TRBD2; CDR3nt: TGTGCCGGCAGCGGTACTAGCGGGAGTTGGGGTGAGCAGTTCTTC; CDR3aa: CAGSGTSGSWGEQFF
j_gene: TRBJ2-1; abundance: few; v_gene: TRBV5-1; d_gene: .; CDR3nt: TGCGCCAGCAGCTTTTCTCCGGGCAATGAGCAGTTCTTC; CDR3aa: CASSFSPGNEQFF
j_gene: TRBJ2-6; abundance: .; v_gene: TRBV12-3/TRBV12-4; d_gene: TRBD2; CDR3nt: TGCGCCAGCAGTGATCGAGGACTAGCGGGAGGGAGGGCCTCTGGGGCCAACGTCCTGACTTTC; CDR3aa: CASSDRGLAGGRASGANVLTF
j_gene: TRBJ2-7; abundance: .; v_gene: TRBV7-9; d_gene: .; CDR3nt: TGTGCCAGCAGCTTAGGAGCGGGCGGCTACGAGCAGTACTTC; CDR3aa: CASSLGAGGYEQYF
j_gene: TRBJ2-3; abundance: .; v_gene: TRBV28; d_gene: .; CDR3nt: TGTGCCAGCAGTTCCGTGGGAGGGGGAGATACGCAGTATTTT; CDR3aa: CASSSVGGGDTQYF
j_gene: TRBJ2-1; abundance: .; v_gene: TRBV7-7; d_gene: .; CDR3nt: TGTGCCAGCAGCCTCAGCGACATCTCCTACAATGAGCAGTTCTTC; CDR3aa: CASSLSDISYNEQFF
j_gene: TRBJ2-2; abundance: many; v_gene: TRBV14; d_gene: .; CDR3nt: TGTGCCAGCAGCCAAGACACAGGGATTTATTACACCGGGGAGCTGTTTTTT; CDR3aa: CASSQDTGIYYTGELFF
j_gene: TRBJ2-7; abundance: .; v_gene: TRBV20-1; d_gene: .; CDR3nt: TGCAGTGCTAGACCGGGACGCCTCTTTGAGCAGTACTTC; CDR3aa: CSARPGRLFEQYF
j_gene: TRBJ2-5; abundance: many; v_gene: TRBV5-1; d_gene: TRBD2; CDR3nt: TGCGCCAGCAGCAGTGGGACTAGCGCCGAGACCCAGTACTTC; CDR3aa: CASSSGTSAETQYF
j_gene: TRBJ1-2; abundance: .; v_gene: TRBV4-3; d_gene: TRBD1; CDR3nt: TGCGCCAGCAGCCCGACTCGGACAGGGAACTATGGCTACACCTTC; CDR3aa: CASSPTRTGNYGYTF
j_gene: TRBJ2-3; abundance: .; v_gene: TRBV29-1; d_gene: TRBD1; CDR3nt: TGCAGCGGCATCCGGGACAGCGGACCAGATACGCAGTATTTT; CDR3aa: CSGIRDSGPDTQYF
j_gene: TRBJ1-1; abundance: .; v_gene: TRBV20-1; d_gene: TRBD1; CDR3nt: TGCAGTGCTCCCATCTTTACAGGGGGTCAAGCTTTCTTT; CDR3aa: CSAPIFTGGQAFF
j_gene: TRBJ2-5; abundance: .; v_gene: TRBV11-2; d_gene: TRBD2; CDR3nt: TGTGCCAGCAGCTACCGGGAGGCCCAAGAGACCCAGTACTTC; CDR3aa: CASSYREAQETQYF
j_gene: TRBJ2-3; abundance: .; v_gene: TRBV18; d_gene: TRBD1; CDR3nt: TGTGCCAGCTCACAAGGGGACAGGGGGCAGTTGGATACGCAGTATTTT; CDR3aa: CASSQGDRGQLDTQYF
j_gene: TRBJ1-1; abundance: .; v_gene: TRBV7-9; d_gene: .; CDR3nt: TGTGCCAGCAGCTTCGGGCCCACCCAAGACACTGAAGCTTTCTTT; CDR3aa: CASSFGPTQDTEAFF
j_gene: TRBJ1-5; abundance: .; v_gene: TRBV5-6; d_gene: .; CDR3nt: TGTGCCAGCAGCACTTCACACTCCAATCAGCCCCAGCATTTT; CDR3aa: CASSTSHSNQPQHF
j_gene: TRBJ2-5; abundance: once; v_gene: TRBV7-3; d_gene: TRBD2; CDR3nt: TGTGCCAGCAGCGTATCTAGCGGGAGCCATGAGCAGTACTTC; CDR3aa: CASSVSSGSHEQYF
j_gene: TRBJ2-5; abundance: many; v_gene: TRBV7-2; d_gene: .; CDR3nt: TGTGCCAGCAGCTTAGCGGACGAGACCCAGTACTTC; CDR3aa: CASSLADETQYF
j_gene: TRBJ2-5; abundance: few; v_gene: TRBV15; d_gene: .; CDR3nt: TGTGCCACCAGCAGAGACGGGTACCAAGAGACCCAGTACTTC; CDR3aa: CATSRDGYQETQYF
j_gene: TRBJ1-1; abundance: many; v_gene: TRBV5-1; d_gene: TRBD1; CDR3nt: TGCGCCAGCAGTCGGGACAGGGGGAACACTGAAGCTTTCTTT; CDR3aa: CASSRDRGNTEAFF
j_gene: TRBJ2-3; abundance: .; v_gene: TRBV6-1; d_gene: TRBD2; CDR3nt: TGTGCCAGCAGAATCACACTAGCGCCCCTCGGCACAGATACGCAGTATTTT; CDR3aa: CASRITLAPLGTDTQYF
j_gene: TRBJ2-1; abundance: .; v_gene: TRBV5-1; d_gene: TRBD2; CDR3nt: TGCGCCAGCAGCTTAGCGGGGGCCCGTAACAATGAGCAGTTCTTC; CDR3aa: CASSLAGARNNEQFF
j_gene: TRBJ2-1; abundance: .; v_gene: TRBV7-3; d_gene: TRBD2; CDR3nt: TGTGCCAGCAGCACCGAAGCGGGAGAATACAATGAGCAGTTCTTC; CDR3aa: CASSTEAGEYNEQFF
j_gene: TRBJ1-1; abundance: .; v_gene: TRBV7-2; d_gene: .; CDR3nt: TGTGCCAGCAGCTTAATCGGACGACCCGTGGGGCAAACGAACACTGAAGCTTTCTTT; CDR3aa: CASSLIGRPVGQTNTEAFF
j_gene: TRBJ2-3; abundance: once; v_gene: TRBV27; d_gene: TRBD2; CDR3nt: TGTGCCAGCAGTACCTCTAGCGGGAGTTCACACCCAGCCCTAAACACAGATACGCAGTATTTT; CDR3aa: CASSTSSGSSHPALNTDTQYF
j_gene: TRBJ2-7; abundance: .; v_gene: TRBV20-1; d_gene: .; CDR3nt: TGCAGTGCCGGGGGCAGTAATTCGTACGAGCAGTACTTC; CDR3aa: CSAGGSNSYEQYF
j_gene: TRBJ2-7; abundance: .; v_gene: TRBV5-1; d_gene: TRBD1; CDR3nt: TGCGCCAGCAGCCTCGGGACAGTTCGCTCCTACGAGCAGTACTTC; CDR3aa: CASSLGTVRSYEQYF
j_gene: TRBJ2-3; abundance: .; v_gene: TRBV7-8; d_gene: .; CDR3nt: TGTGCCAGCAGCTCAGAAGATCCGGGACAACGCACAGATACGCAGTATTTT; CDR3aa: CASSSEDPGQRTDTQYF
j_gene: TRBJ2-5; abundance: .; v_gene: TRBV9; d_gene: .; CDR3nt: TGTGCCAGCAGCCCACGACCGACAGGAGCGTTAGGGGAGACCCAGTACTTC; CDR3aa: CASSPRPTGALGETQYF
j_gene: TRBJ2-1; abundance: few; v_gene: TRBV5-1; d_gene: .; CDR3nt: TGCGCCAGCAGCTCCGGACGGAGTCTGTACAATGAGCAGTTCTTC; CDR3aa: CASSSGRSLYNEQFF